This T cell receptor beta chain came from a study of T cells after yellow fever vaccination. This CDR3 contains 13 residues. Trimming pared 6 bases from V and 7 bases from J, leaving 13 bases between. A single record per CDR3 protein comes from TCRdb applying MiXCR to the 5' RACE reads. The repertoire holds 200,000 to 250,000 distinct CDR3 sequences, with under 3.5% as singletons. This clonotype came up many times. V and J are TRBV12-3 or TRBV12-4 and TRBJ1-5, with TRBD1 as a possible D gene (5 bases). The sequences come from CD4+ T cells sorted from PBMCs, collected 10 days after the yellow fever booster vaccination. The TCR originated in a man in his late teens or twenties who received the YFV17D yellow fever vaccine. The CDR3 DNA reads as TGTGCCAGCAGCCCAGGGTTGGACCAGCCCCAGCATTTT. As protein: CASSPGLDQPQHF.